A selection of T cell receptor beta chains follows, all from one sample in a study of blood T cell repertoires in COVID-19. Only in-frame clones appear in the TCRdb table, and some are missing; sequencing was by immunoSEQ multiplex PCR. This table holds more than 200,000 clones, about 86% found once. The source material was peripheral blood. The receptors originated from a man aged 35 to 55 with active or convalescent COVID-19. The conserved cysteine and the conserved F or W are not part of the CDR3 here. The D gene is left open where the match is weak.

cdr3_aa: ATRALFGLLEQF
v_call: TRBV24-1
d_call: NA

cdr3_aa: ASSPPEADYSTDTQY
v_call: TRBV18
d_call: NA

cdr3_aa: ASSPPSGVGNEQF
v_call: TRBV18
d_call: NA

cdr3_aa: AWSEQTGEPQH
v_call: TRBV30
d_call: NA

cdr3_aa: ASRSQGARDYGYT
v_call: TRBV19
d_call: TRBD1

cdr3_aa: ASSLLSGGAIDTQY
v_call: TRBV5-6
d_call: TRBD2

cdr3_aa: ASSTPGTSNEQY
v_call: TRBV6-5
d_call: NA

cdr3_aa: ASSSNRNTEAF
v_call: TRBV9
d_call: NA

cdr3_aa: ASRQGGTSQETQY
v_call: TRBV3-1/TRBV3-2
d_call: NA

cdr3_aa: ASRGTPGDTQY
v_call: TRBV6-5
d_call: NA

cdr3_aa: ASSYYPGQGAGEQY
v_call: TRBV5-1
d_call: TRBD1

cdr3_aa: ASSGTTGGASEKLF
v_call: TRBV7-9
d_call: TRBD1

cdr3_aa: ASSTRSGKLF
v_call: TRBV21-1
d_call: NA

cdr3_aa: ASSMSPNTEAF
v_call: TRBV19
d_call: NA

cdr3_aa: ASRYSMNTEAF
v_call: TRBV6-2/TRBV6-3
d_call: NA

cdr3_aa: ASRQGGYGYT
v_call: TRBV6-5
d_call: NA

cdr3_aa: AIEGAYPGGYT
v_call: TRBV10-3
d_call: TRBD1

cdr3_aa: AIKGDRGGYGYT
v_call: TRBV10-3
d_call: TRBD1

cdr3_aa: AYLQLSSTDTQY
v_call: TRBV30
d_call: NA

cdr3_aa: ASSVGLRSYEQY
v_call: TRBV5-1
d_call: NA

cdr3_aa: ASSLSLQGYNEQF
v_call: TRBV27
d_call: NA

cdr3_aa: ASSLEGGGTDTQY
v_call: TRBV7-2
d_call: NA

cdr3_aa: SVVPGQTLEQY
v_call: TRBV29-1
d_call: TRBD1

cdr3_aa: ASSQDSGSPTTDTQY
v_call: TRBV4-1
d_call: NA

cdr3_aa: ASSLGGGLLNEQF
v_call: TRBV5-1
d_call: TRBD2

cdr3_aa: ASSAGQGEANTEAF
v_call: TRBV6-1
d_call: TRBD1

cdr3_aa: ASSWGTETEAF
v_call: TRBV7-2
d_call: TRBD1

cdr3_aa: SAILQVEAF
v_call: TRBV20-1
d_call: NA

cdr3_aa: ASSPRLAGANEQF
v_call: TRBV7-3
d_call: TRBD2

cdr3_aa: ASSLLGQGGETQY
v_call: TRBV5-5
d_call: TRBD1

cdr3_aa: ASSPLDSQSEQY
v_call: TRBV6-5
d_call: NA

cdr3_aa: SSRLMRSGGNTEAF
v_call: TRBV29-1
d_call: NA

cdr3_aa: ATSDGVAGDEDTQY
v_call: TRBV24-1
d_call: TRBD2

cdr3_aa: ASSDDGLAAIRETQY
v_call: TRBV6-1
d_call: TRBD2

cdr3_aa: ASNERPGDYRYGYT
v_call: TRBV6-6
d_call: NA

cdr3_aa: ASTRQAREKLF
v_call: TRBV2
d_call: NA

cdr3_aa: ASSRPGTAYGYT
v_call: TRBV19
d_call: TRBD1

cdr3_aa: ASSLGGGYGYT
v_call: TRBV11-2
d_call: NA

cdr3_aa: SVEVGQNTEAF
v_call: TRBV29-1
d_call: NA

cdr3_aa: ASSRTGQRNYGYT
v_call: TRBV25-1
d_call: NA

cdr3_aa: ASSLGLAQETQY
v_call: TRBV7-7
d_call: TRBD2

cdr3_aa: ASRGQQGASEQY
v_call: TRBV2
d_call: TRBD1

cdr3_aa: ATSDPARSSNEQF
v_call: TRBV24-1
d_call: NA

cdr3_aa: ASTAGGDNEQF
v_call: TRBV7-3
d_call: TRBD2

cdr3_aa: AIQGLAGVNGELF
v_call: TRBV10-3
d_call: TRBD2

cdr3_aa: ASSQSRTVNTEAF
v_call: TRBV4-2
d_call: NA

cdr3_aa: ASSLVSDTGELF
v_call: TRBV7-9
d_call: NA

cdr3_aa: ASSSTPGGTEAF
v_call: TRBV5-5
d_call: NA

cdr3_aa: ASSLLGGDTEAF
v_call: TRBV27
d_call: NA

cdr3_aa: ASGVDRGYEQY
v_call: TRBV6-6
d_call: TRBD1

cdr3_aa: ASSQTVTGELF
v_call: TRBV4-3
d_call: NA

cdr3_aa: ASSLSGRRY
v_call: TRBV4-1
d_call: TRBD2